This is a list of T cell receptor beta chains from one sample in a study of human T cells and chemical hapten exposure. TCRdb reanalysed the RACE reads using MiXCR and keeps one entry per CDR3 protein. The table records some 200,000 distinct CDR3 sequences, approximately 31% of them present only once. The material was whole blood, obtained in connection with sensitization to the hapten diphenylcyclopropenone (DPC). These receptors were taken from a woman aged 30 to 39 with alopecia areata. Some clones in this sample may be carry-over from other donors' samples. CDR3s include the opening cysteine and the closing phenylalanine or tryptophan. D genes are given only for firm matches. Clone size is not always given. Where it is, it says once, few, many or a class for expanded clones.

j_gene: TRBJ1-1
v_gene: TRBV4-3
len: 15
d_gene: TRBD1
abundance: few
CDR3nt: TGCGCCAGCAGCCAAGATCCACAGGGGGACACTGAAGCTTTCTTT
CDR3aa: CASSQDPQGDTEAFF

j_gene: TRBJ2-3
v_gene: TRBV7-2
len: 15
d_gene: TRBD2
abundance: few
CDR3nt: TGTGCCAGCAGCTTGAGCGGGAGCGACGGAGATACGCAGTATTTT
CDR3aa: CASSLSGSDGDTQYF

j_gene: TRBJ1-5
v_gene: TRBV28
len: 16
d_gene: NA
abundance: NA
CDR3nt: TGTGCCAGCAGCCTCCGCGCGGGAGGAGGGGATCAGCCCCAGCATTTT
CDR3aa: CASSLRAGGGDQPQHF

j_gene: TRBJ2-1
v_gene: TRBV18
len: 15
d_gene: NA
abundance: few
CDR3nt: TGTGCCAGCTCCCGAACCGAAGGGATCTACAATGAGCAGTTCTTC
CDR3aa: CASSRTEGIYNEQFF

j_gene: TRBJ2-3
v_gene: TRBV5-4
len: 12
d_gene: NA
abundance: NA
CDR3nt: TGTGCCAGCAGCTTGGAAATGGATACGCAGTATTTT
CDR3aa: CASSLEMDTQYF

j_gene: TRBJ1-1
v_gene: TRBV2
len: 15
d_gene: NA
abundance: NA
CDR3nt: TGTGCCAGCAGCGCAAACCCGGGACTTAACACTGAAGCTTTCTTT
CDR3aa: CASSANPGLNTEAFF

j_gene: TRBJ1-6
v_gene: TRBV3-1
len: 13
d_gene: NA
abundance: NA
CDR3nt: TGTGCCACCGCGGGGTCCTATAATTCACCCCTCCACTTT
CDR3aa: CATAGSYNSPLHF

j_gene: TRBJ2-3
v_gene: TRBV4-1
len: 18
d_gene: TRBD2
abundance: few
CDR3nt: TGCGCCAGCAGCCAAGATCTGGAGCGGGGTCTGAGCACAGATACGCAGTATTTT
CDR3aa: CASSQDLERGLSTDTQYF

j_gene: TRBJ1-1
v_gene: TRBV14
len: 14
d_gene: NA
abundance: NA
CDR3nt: TGTGCCAGCAGCCAAGATTTGGGGAGGGCTGAAGCTTTCTTT
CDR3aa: CASSQDLGRAEAFF

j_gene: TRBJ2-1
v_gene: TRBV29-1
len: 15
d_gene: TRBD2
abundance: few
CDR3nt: TGCAGCGCCCGAGCGAGGGAGGGTCCGTACAATGAGCAGTTCTTC
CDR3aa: CSARAREGPYNEQFF

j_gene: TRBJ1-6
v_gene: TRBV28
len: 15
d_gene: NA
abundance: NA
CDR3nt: TGTGCCAGCAGTTCGCGGGGCCCATTGGGTTCACCCCTCCACTTT
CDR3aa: CASSSRGPLGSPLHF

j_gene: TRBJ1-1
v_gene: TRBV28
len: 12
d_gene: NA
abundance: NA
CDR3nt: TGTGCCACCTGGGGCAAGCACACTGAAGCTTTCTTT
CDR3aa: CATWGKHTEAFF

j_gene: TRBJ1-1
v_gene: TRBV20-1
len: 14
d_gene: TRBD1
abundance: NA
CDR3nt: TGCAGTGCTAGACGTTGGACAGGGAACACTGAAGCTTTCTTT
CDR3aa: CSARRWTGNTEAFF

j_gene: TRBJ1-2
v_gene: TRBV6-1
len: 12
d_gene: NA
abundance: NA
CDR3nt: TGTGCCAGCGGTGGGGGGGGCCCTGGCTACACCTTC
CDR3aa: CASGGGGPGYTF

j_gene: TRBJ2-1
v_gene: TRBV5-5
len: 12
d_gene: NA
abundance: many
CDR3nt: TGTGCCAGCAGCTTGGGCAGGGTGAGACAGTTCTTC
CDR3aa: CASSLGRVRQFF

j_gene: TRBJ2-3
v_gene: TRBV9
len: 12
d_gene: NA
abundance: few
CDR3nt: TGTGCCAGCAGCGGGCGGCGTGATACGCAGTATTTT
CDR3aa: CASSGRRDTQYF

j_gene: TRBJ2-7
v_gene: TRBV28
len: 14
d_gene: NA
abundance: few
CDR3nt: TGTGCCAGCAGAGTCCCAACTTCGTGGGGAGAGCAGTACTTC
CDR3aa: CASRVPTSWGEQYF

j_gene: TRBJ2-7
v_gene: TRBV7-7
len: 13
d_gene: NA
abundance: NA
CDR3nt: TGTGCTAGCAGCTTAAGACAGAACTACGAGCAGTACTTC
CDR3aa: CASSLRQNYEQYF

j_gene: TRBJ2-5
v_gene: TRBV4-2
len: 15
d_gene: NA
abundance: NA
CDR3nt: TGTGCCAGCAGCCAAGATCCCTCCACCCAAGAGACCCAGTACTTC
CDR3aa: CASSQDPSTQETQYF

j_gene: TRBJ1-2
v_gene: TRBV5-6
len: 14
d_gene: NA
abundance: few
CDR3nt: TGTGCCAGCAGCTTGGGGCAGCCAACCTATGGCTACACCTTC
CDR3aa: CASSLGQPTYGYTF

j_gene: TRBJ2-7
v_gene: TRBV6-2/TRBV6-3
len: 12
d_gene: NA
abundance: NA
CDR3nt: TGTGCCAGCAGCCTCAAATCTCGCGAGCAGTACTTC
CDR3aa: CASSLKSREQYF

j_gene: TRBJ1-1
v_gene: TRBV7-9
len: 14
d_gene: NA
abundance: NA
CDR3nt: TGTGCCAGCAGCTTACCAACAGACAGCACTGAAGCTTTCTTT
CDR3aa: CASSLPTDSTEAFF

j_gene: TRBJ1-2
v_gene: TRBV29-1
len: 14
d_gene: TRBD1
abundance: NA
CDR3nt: TGCAGCGTTGAAGGGGGACAGGTCAACTATGGCTACACCTTC
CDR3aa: CSVEGGQVNYGYTF

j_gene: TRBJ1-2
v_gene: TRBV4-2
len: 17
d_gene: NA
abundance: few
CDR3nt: TGTGCCAGCAGCCAAGAAGGGGTCAGGGGCGCTAACTATGGCTACACCTTC
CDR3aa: CASSQEGVRGANYGYTF

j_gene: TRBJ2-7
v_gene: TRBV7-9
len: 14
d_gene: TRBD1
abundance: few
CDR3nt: TGTGCCAGCAGCTCCCGGGACAGGGCCTACGAGCAGTACTTC
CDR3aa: CASSSRDRAYEQYF

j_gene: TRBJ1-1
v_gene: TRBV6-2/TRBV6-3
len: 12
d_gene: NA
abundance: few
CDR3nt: TGTGCCAGCCAGCGCCGGCACACTGAAGCTTTCTTT
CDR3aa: CASQRRHTEAFF

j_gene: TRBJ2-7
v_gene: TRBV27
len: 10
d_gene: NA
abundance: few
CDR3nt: TGTGCCAGCGGACTATACGAGCAGTACTTC
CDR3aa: CASGLYEQYF

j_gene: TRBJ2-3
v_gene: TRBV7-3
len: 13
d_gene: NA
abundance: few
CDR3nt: TGTGCCAGCAGCTCCCAAGACAGGGATACGCAGTATTTT
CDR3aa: CASSSQDRDTQYF

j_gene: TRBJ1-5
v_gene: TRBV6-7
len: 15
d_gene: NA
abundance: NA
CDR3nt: TGTGCCAGCACGAAGTCCCGGGGGCAACGGCAGCCCCAGCATTTT
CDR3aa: CASTKSRGQRQPQHF

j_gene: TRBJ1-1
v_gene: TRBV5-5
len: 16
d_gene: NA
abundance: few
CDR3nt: TGTGCCAGCTCCTTGGGGACGGTGGAACGCGAGGGTGAAGCTTTCTTT
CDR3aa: CASSLGTVEREGEAFF

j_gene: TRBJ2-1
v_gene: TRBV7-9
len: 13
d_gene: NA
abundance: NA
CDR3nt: TGTGCCAGCAGCTTCCGGCTCGAGGATGAGCAGTTCTTC
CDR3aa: CASSFRLEDEQFF

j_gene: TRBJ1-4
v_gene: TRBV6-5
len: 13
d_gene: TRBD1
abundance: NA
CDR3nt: TGTGCCACTAAACGAGCAGGGGGTGAAAAACTGTTTTTT
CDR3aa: CATKRAGGEKLFF

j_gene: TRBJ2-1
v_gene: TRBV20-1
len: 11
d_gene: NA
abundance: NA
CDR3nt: TGCAGTGCTTCGGACCGAACCTATCAGTTCTTC
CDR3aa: CSASDRTYQFF

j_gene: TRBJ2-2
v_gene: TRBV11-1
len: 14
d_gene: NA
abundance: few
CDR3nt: TGTGCCAGCAGCTTGGGGATAAACACCGGGGAGCTGTTTTTT
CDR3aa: CASSLGINTGELFF

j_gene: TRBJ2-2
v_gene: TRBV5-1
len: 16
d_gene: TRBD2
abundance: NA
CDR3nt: TGCGCCAGCAGCGAGGGACTAGCGGGAGTCAGCGGGGAGCTGTTTTTT
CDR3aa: CASSEGLAGVSGELFF

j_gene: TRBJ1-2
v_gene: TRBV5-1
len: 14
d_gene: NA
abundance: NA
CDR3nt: TGCGCCAGCAGTCGGGACATCACTAACTATGGCTACACCTTC
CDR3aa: CASSRDITNYGYTF

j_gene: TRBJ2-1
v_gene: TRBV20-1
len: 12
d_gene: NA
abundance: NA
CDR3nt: TGCAGTGCTATTGAATCCTACAATGAGCAGTTCTTC
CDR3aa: CSAIESYNEQFF

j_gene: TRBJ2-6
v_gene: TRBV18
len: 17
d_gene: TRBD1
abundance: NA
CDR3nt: TGTGCCAGCTCACCACCGGGACAGGGGGCTGGGGCCAACGTCCTGACTTTC
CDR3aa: CASSPPGQGAGANVLTF

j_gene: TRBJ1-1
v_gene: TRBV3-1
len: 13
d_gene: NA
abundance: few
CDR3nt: TGTGCCAGCCGCACAACGGCGAACACTGAAGCTTTCTTT
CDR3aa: CASRTTANTEAFF

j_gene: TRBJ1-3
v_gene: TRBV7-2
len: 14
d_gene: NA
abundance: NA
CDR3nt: TGTGCCAGCAGCTTTAAGGGATCTGGAAACACCATATATTTT
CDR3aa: CASSFKGSGNTIYF

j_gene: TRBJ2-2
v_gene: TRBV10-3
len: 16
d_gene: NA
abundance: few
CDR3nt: TGTGCCATCAGTGACCGGGACGGAATAAACACCGGGGAGCTGTTTTTT
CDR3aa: CAISDRDGINTGELFF

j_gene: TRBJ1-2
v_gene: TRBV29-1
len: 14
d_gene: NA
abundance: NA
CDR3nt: TGCAGCGTTGAAGATCAGGATGGAGGTCATGGCTACACCTTC
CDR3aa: CSVEDQDGGHGYTF

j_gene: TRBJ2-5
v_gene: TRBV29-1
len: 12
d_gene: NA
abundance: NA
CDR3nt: TGCAGCGTTCTCGAACGGGTGGAGACCCAGTACTTC
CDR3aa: CSVLERVETQYF

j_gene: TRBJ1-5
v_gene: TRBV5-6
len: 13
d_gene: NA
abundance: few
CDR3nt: TGTGCCAGCAGCTGGGGCAAAAATCAGCCCCAGCATTTT
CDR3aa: CASSWGKNQPQHF